This section outlines one T cell receptor beta chain sequence together with its context. Antigen unknown. This entry belongs to a study of T cell repertoires in cytomegalovirus infection. Study overall: The public TCR beta signatures pointed to both CMV infection and matching HLA type.

TCRdb independently ran MiXCR on the reads; one entry per CDR3 protein. This table has just under 550,000 distinct CDR3 sequences, around a quarter appearing once. Study-level results: Based on cumulative public TCR beta family frequency, carriers of CMV plus the relevant HLA were identified. HLA-C-restricted CMV clonotypes gave the most frequent clonotype in two of eight donors.

This TCR derives from a human donor in good health (CMV status not recorded). Some clones in this sample may be carry-over from other donors' samples. Material: PBMCs.

The CDR3 sequence is CASSRGGSGRLTDTQYF. CDR3 DNA: TGTGCCAGCAGCCGCGGGGGTAGCGGGAGGTTAACAGATACGCAGTATTTT. The chain joins TRBV7-3 to TRBJ2-3; TRBD2 agrees at 10 bases. The V and J ends lost 5 bases and 3 bases, in that order; junction bases with no gene match: 11. Germline V gene data show CDR1 as SGHTA and CDR2 as FQGTGA. CDR3 length equals 17 residues.